This note documents a single T cell receptor (beta chain) sequence. Its antigen is as yet unknown. The CDR3 totals 17 residues. The trim removed 1 base at V and 0 bases at J, leaving 2 bases unmatched. CDR1 and CDR2 (germline): MGHRA, YSYEKL. The source of the sample is a study of CD8 T cells in ankylosing spondylitis. The study, taken as a whole, reports: Reported data indicate significant enrichment of disease-linked clones within matched ankylosing spondylitis synovial fluid. A TCR beta motif made of 7 to 9 highly homologous variants seemed typical of ankylosing spondylitis blood.

For TCR beta, libraries came from quantitative 5'-RACE with molecular barcodes. A single record per CDR3 protein comes from TCRdb applying MiXCR to the 5' RACE reads. In the table there are almost 400,000 distinct CDR3 sequences, around 20% of which are singletons. The sequenced sample was blood, either unsorted or a sorted T cell fraction (not recorded which). The origin of this receptor is a male donor with ankylosing spondylitis. The chain is built from TRBV4-1 and TRBJ2-1, with 11 bases fitting TRBD2. The CDR3 sequence: CASSQASGGSSYNEQFF. CDR3 DNA sequence: TGCGCCAGCAGCCAAGCTAGCGGGGGGAGCTCCTACAATGAGCAGTTCTTC.